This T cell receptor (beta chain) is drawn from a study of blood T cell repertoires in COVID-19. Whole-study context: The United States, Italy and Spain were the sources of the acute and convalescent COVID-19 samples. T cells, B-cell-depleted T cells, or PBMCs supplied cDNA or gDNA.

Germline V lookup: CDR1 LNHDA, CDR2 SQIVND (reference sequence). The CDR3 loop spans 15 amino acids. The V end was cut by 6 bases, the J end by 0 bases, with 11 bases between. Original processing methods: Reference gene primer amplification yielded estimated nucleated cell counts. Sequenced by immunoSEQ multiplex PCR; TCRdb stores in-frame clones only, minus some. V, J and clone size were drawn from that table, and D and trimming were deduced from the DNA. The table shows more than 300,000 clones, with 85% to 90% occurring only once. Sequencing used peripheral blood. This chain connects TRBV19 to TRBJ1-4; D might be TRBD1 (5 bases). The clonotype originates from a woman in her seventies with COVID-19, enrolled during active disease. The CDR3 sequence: CASRVRAATNEKLFF. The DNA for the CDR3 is TGTGCCAGTAGAGTCAGGGCAGCAACTAATGAAAAACTGTTTTTT.